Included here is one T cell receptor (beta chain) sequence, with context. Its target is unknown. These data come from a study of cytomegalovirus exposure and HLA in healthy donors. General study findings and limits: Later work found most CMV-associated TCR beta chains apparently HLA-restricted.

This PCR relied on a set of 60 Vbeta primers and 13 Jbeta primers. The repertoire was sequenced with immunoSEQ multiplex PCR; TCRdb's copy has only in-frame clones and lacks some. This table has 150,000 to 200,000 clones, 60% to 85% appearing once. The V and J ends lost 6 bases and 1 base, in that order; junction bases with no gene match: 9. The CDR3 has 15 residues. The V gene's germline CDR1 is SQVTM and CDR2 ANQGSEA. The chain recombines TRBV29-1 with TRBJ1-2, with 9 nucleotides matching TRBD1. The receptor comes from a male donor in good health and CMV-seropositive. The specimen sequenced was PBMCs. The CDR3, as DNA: TGCAGCGTCTGGGACAGGGTAGAATTTAACTATGGCTACACCTTC. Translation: CSVWDRVEFNYGYTF.